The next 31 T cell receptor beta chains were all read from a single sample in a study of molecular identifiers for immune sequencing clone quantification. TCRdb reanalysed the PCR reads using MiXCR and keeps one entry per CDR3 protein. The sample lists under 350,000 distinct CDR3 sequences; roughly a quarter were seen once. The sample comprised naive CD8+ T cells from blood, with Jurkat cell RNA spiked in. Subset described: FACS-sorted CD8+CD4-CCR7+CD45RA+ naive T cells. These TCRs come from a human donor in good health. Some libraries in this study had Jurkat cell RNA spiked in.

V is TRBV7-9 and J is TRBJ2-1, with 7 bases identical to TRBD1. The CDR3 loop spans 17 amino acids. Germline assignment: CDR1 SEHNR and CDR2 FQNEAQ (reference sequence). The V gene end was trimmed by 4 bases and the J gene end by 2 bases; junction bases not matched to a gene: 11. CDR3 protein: CASSSATGPLAYNEQFF. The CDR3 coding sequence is TGTGCCAGCAGCTCCGCGACAGGGCCCCTAGCCTACAATGAGCAGTTCTTC.

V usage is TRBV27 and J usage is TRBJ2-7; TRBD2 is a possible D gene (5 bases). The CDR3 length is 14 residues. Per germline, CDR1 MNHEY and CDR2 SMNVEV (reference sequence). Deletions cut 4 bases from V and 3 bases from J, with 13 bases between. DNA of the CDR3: TGTGCCAGCAGTTATACAAGTGAGGGCTACGAGCAGTACTTC. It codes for CASSYTSEGYEQYF.

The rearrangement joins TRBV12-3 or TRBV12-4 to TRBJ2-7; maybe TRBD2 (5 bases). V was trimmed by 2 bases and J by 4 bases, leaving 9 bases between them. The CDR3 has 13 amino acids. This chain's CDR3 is CASSLLANYEQYF. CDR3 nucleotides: TGTGCCAGCAGTTTACTAGCTAATTACGAGCAGTACTTC.

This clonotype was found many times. As DNA, the CDR3 is TGCAGCGTTGAAGAGGCAGGGGAAACGGATACGCAGTATTTT. This codes for CSVEEAGETDTQYF. The chain has TRBV29-1 and TRBJ2-3, with D maybe TRBD1 (6 bases). The CDR3 totals 14 residues. V lost 0 bases to trimming and J lost 6 bases, with 13 bases between them. Germline V gene data show CDR1 as SQVTM and CDR2 as ANQGSEA.

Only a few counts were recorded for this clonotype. As DNA, the CDR3 is TGCAGCGTTGAGGGATCTAGCGGGATTAAGCAGTTCTTC. Protein: CSVEGSSGIKQFF. This sequence joins TRBV29-1 and TRBJ2-1, with 9 positions matching TRBD2. The CDR3 spans 13 residues. Germline V gene sequence: CDR1 SQVTM, CDR2 ANQGSEA. J was trimmed by 11 bases and V by 3 bases; bases with no gene match: 8.

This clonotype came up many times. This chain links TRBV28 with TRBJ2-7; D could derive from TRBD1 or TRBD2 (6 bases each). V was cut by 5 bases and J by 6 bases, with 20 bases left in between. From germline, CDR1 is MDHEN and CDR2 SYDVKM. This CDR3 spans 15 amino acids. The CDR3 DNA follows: TGTGCCAGCAGTCCCCGGGACACCGGAGGGATCGAGCAGTACTTC. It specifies CASSPRDTGGIEQYF.

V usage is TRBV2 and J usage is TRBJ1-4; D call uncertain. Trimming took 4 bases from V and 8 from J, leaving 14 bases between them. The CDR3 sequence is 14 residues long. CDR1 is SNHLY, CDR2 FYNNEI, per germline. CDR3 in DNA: TGTGCCAGCAGTGCACGCATAAGTGACGAAAAACTGTTTTTT. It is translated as CASSARISDEKLFF.

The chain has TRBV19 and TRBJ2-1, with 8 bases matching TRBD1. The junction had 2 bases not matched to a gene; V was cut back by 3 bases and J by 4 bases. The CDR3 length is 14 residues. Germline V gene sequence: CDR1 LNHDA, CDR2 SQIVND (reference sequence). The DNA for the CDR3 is TGTGCCAGTAGTATCGGGACAGGTTACAATGAGCAGTTCTTC. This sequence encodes CASSIGTGYNEQFF. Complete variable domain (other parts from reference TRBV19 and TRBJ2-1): DGGITQSPKYLFRKEGQNVTLSCEQNLNHDAMYWYRQDPGQGLRLIYYSQIVNDFQKGDIAEGYSVSREKKESFPLTVTSAQKNPTAFYLCASSIGTGYNEQFFGPGTRLTVL.

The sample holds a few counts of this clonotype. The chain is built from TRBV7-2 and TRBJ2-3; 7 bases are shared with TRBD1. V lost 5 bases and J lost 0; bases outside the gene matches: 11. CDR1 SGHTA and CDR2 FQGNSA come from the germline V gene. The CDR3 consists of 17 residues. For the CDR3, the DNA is TGTGCCAGCAGCCCCTTTGAGGGGGCGCTGAGCACAGATACGCAGTATTTT. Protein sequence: CASSPFEGALSTDTQYF.

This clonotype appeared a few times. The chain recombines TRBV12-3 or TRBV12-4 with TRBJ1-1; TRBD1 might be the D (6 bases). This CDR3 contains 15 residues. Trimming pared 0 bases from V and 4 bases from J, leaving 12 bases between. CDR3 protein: CASSLALTGSTEAFF. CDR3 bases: TGTGCCAGCAGTTTAGCGCTAACAGGGAGCACTGAAGCTTTCTTT.

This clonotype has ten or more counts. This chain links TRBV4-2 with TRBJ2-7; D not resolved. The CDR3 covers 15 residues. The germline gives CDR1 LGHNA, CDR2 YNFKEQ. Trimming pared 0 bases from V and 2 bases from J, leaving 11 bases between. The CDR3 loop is CASSQDRLETYEQYF. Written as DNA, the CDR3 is TGTGCCAGCAGCCAAGATCGATTGGAAACCTACGAGCAGTACTTC.

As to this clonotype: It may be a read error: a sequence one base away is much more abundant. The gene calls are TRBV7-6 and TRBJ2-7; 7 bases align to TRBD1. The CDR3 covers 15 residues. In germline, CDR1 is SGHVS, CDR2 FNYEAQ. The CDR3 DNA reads TGTGCCAGCAACCAAGGGGGCGAGGGTCCCTACGGGCAGTACTTC. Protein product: CASNQGGEGPYGQYF.

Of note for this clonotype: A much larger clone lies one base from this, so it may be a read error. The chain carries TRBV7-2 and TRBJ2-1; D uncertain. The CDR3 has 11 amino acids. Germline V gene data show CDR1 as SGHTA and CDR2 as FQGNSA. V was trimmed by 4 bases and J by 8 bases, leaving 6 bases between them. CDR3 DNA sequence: TGTGCCAGCAGCTATTGGGATGAGCAGTTCTTC. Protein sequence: CASSYWDEQFF.

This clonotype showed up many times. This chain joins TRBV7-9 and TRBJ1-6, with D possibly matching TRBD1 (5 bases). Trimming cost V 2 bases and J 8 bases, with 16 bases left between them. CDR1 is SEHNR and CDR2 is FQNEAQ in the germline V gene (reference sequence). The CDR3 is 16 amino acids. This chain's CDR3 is CASSLSRGGEDSPLHF. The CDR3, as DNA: TGTGCCAGCAGCTTATCCCGTGGGGGAGAAGATTCACCCCTCCACTTT.

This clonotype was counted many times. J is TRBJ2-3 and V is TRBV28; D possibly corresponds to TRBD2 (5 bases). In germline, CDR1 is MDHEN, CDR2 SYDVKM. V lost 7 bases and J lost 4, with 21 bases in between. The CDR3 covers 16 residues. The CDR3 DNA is TGTGCCAGCACCCCAAATGGTGGTAGCGTAGCAGATACGCAGTATTTT. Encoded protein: CASTPNGGSVADTQYF.

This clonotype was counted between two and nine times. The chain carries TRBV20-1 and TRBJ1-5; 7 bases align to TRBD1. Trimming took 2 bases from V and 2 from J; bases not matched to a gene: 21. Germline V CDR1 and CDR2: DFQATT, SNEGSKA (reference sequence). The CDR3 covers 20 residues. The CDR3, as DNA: TGCAGTGCTAGATTTTCCGGGCAGGGGGTTTTATATTGGGGCAATCAGCCCCAGCATTTT. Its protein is CSARFSGQGVLYWGNQPQHF.

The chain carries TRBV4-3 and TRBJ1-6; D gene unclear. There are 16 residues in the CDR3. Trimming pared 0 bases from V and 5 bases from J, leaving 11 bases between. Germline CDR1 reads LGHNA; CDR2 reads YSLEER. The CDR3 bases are TGCGCCAGCAGCCAAGAAGGCCGCAGGCATAATTCACCCCTCCACTTT. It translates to CASSQEGRRHNSPLHF.

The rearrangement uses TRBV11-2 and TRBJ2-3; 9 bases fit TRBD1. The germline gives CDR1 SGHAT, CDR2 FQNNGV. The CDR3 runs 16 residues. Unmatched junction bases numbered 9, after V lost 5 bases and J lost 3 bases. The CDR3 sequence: CASSLQGASSTDTQYF. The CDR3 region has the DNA TGTGCCAGCAGCCTACAGGGGGCCTCTTCAACAGATACGCAGTATTTT.

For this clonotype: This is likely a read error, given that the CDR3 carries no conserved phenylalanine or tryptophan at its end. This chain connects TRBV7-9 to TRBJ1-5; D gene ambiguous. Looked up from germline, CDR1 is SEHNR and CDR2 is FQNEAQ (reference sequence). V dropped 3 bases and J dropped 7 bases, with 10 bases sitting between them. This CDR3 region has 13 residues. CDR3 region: CASSFDAGQPQHL. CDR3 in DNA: TGTGCCAGCAGCTTCGACGCCGGGCAGCCCCAGCATCTT.

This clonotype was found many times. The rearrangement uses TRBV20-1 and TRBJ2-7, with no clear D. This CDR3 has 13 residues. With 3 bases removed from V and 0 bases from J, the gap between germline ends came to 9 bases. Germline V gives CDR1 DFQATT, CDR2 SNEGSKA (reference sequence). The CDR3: CSARGTFSYEQYF. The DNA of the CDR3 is TGCAGTGCTAGGGGTACATTCTCCTACGAGCAGTACTTC.

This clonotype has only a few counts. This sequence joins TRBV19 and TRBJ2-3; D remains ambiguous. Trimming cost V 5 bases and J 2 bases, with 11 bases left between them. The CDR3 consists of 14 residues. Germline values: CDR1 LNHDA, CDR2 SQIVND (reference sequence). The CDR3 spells CASSVSEDTDTQYF. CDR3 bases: TGTGCCAGTAGTGTAAGCGAAGACACAGATACGCAGTATTTT.

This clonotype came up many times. CDR3 DNA sequence: TGTGCCAGCGGCCTGGAAGGGGGGGGCGAGCAGTACTTC. Protein: CASGLEGGGEQYF. The V call is TRBV28, the J call TRBJ2-7; the D gene is possibly TRBD2 (7 bases). CDR3 length: 13 residues. V lost 8 bases, J lost 6 bases, and 17 bases lay in between. In germline, CDR1 is MDHEN, CDR2 SYDVKM.

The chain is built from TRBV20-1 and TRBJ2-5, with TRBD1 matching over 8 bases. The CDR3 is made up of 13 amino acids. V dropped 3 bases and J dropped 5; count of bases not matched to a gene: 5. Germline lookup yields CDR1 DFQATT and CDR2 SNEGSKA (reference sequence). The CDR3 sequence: CSASARTGETQYF. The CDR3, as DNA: TGCAGTGCTAGCGCCCGGACAGGGGAGACCCAGTACTTC.

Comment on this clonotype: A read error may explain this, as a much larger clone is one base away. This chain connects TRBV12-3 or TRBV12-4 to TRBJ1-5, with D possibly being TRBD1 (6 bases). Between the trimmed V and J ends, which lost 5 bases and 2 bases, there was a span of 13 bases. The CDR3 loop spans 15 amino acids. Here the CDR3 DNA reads TGTGCCAGCAGTATAACCGGGGGCGGCAATCAGCCCCAGCATTTT. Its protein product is CASSITGGGNQPQHF.

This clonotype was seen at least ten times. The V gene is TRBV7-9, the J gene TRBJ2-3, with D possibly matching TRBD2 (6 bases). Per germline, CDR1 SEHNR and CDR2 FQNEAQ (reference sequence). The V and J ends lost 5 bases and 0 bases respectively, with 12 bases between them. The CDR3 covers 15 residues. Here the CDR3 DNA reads TGTGCCAGCAGCCGTACTGGGACTAGCACAGATACGCAGTATTTT. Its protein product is CASSRTGTSTDTQYF.

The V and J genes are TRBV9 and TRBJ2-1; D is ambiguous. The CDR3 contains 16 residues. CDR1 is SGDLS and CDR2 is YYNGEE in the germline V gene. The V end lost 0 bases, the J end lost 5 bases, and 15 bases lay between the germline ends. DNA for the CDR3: TGTGCCAGCAGCGTAGTTGGGGTTGGGGTAAACAATGAGCAGTTCTTC. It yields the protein CASSVVGVGVNNEQFF.

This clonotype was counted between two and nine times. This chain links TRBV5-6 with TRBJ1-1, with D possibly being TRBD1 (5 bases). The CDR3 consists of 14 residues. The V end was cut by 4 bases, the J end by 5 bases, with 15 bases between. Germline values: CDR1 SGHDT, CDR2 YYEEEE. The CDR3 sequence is CASSPPAGPTEAFF. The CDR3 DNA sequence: TGTGCCAGCAGCCCCCCGGCAGGGCCGACTGAAGCTTTCTTT.

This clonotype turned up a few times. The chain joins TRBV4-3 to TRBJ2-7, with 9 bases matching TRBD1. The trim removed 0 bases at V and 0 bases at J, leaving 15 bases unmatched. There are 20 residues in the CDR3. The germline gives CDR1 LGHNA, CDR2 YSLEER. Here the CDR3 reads CASSQELVLGQGPSSYEQYF. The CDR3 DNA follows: TGCGCCAGCAGCCAAGAGTTAGTATTAGGACAGGGGCCGAGCTCCTACGAGCAGTACTTC.

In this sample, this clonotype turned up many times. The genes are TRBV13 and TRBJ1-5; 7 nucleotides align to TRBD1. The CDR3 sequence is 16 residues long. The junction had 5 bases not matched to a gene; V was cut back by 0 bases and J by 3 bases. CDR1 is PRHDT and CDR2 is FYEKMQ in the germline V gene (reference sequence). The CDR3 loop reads CASSLGRDRFNQPQHF. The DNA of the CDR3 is TGTGCCAGCAGCTTAGGCCGGGACAGATTCAATCAGCCCCAGCATTTT. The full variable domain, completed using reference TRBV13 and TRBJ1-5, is AAGVIQSPRHLIKEKRETATLKCYPIPRHDTVYWYQQGPGQDPQFLISFYEKMQSDKGSIPDRFSAQQFSDYHSELNMSSLELGDSALYFCASSLGRDRFNQPQHFGDGTRLSIL.

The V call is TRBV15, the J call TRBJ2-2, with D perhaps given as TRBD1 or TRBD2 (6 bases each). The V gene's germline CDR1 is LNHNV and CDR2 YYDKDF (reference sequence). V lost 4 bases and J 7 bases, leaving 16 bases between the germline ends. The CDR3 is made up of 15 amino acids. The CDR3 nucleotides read TGTGCCACCAGCATTTGGGGGGCGATCAGCGGGGAGCTGTTTTTT. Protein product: CATSIWGAISGELFF.

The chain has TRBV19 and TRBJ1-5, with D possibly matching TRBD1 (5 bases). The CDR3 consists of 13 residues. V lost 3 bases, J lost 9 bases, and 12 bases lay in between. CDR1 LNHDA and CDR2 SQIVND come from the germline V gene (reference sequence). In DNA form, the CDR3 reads TGTGCCAGTAGTATCGGTTCCGGGGCGCCCCAGCATTTT. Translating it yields CASSIGSGAPQHF.